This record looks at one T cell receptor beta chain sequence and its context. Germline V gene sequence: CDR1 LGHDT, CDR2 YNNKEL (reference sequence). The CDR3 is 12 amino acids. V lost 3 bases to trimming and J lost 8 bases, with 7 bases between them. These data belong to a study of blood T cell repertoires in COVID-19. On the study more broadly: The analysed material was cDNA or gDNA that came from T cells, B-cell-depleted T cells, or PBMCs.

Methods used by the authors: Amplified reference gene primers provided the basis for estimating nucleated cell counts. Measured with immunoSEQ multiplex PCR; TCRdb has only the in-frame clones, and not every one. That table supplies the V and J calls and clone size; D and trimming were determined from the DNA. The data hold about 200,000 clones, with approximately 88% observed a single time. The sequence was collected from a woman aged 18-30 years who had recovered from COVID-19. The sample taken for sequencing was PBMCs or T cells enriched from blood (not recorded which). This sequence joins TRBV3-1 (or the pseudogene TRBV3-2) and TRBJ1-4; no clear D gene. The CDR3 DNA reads TGTGCCAGCAGCCAGTTCCAGGAAAAACTGTTTTTT. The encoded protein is CASSQFQEKLFF.